This T cell receptor beta chain is drawn from a study of T-cell reconstitution after alpha-beta-depleted transplantation in children. Study-level findings and limits: Several patients had high TCRbeta diversity at day 60; it came from surviving recipient T cells and thymic progenitors. One year after transplant, T-cell counts and diversity came mostly from newly produced T cells. About two months after transplant, alpha-beta T cells reportedly came from several hundred expanded graft clones.

Germline V CDR1 and CDR2: SEHNR, FQNEAQ (reference sequence). V shed 1 base and J shed 6 bases, with 10 bases lying between them. The CDR3 has 13 amino acids. Notes on this clonotype: Its antigen is unknown.

A library of TCRbeta sequences, prepared with unique molecular identifiers, was generated. Each CDR3 protein gets one entry after TCRdb re-called the PCR reads with MiXCR. The top ten clones hold approximately 11% of a sample with about 310,000 distinct CDR3 sequences, approximately 23% of them seen once. This specimen consisted of PBMCs, mostly from graft donor cells, obtained 180 days after TCRalphabeta/CD19-depleted stem cell transplant. This TCR was sampled from a male patient younger than 18 who had a stem cell transplant for acute lymphoblastic leukemia, so the T cells may come from the graft donor. This chain links TRBV7-9 with TRBJ2-7; the D is unclear. Written as DNA, the CDR3 is TGTGCCAGCAGCTTAGGGTCCCTTCGCGAGCAGTACTTC. This codes for CASSLGSLREQYF.